These T cell receptor beta chains were read from a single sample in a study of blood T cell repertoires in COVID-19. Assay: immunoSEQ multiplex PCR; the TCRdb copy retains only in-frame clones and omits some. This table has 150,000 or so clones, about 86% appearing once. Source material: peripheral blood. These receptor sequences come from a woman aged 55-69 years with acute or convalescent COVID-19. CDR3s include the opening cysteine and the closing phenylalanine or tryptophan. The D gene is left open where the match is weak. Part of the rows lack a size; the others show once, few, many or a class for expanded clones.

V gene	clone size	D gene	J gene	CDR3 DNA	CDR3 protein
TRBV10-3	.	TRBD2	TRBJ2-3	TGTGCCATCTCTGTGGTTCTAGCGGGGGACCCCCACACAGATACGCAGTATTTT	CAISVVLAGDPHTDTQYF
TRBV4-1	.	.	TRBJ1-6	TGCGCCAGCAGCCAAGGGACAGACCGCTATAATTCACCCCTCCACTTT	CASSQGTDRYNSPLHF
TRBV5-4	.	TRBD2	TRBJ2-3	TGTGCCAGCAGTCTAGCCCCTGAACTAGCGGGGGGCTCAGATACGCAGTATTTT	CASSLAPELAGGSDTQYF
TRBV6-1	.	.	TRBJ2-5	TGTGCCAGCAGTGAAGACGGACAGCGAAGGGAGACCCAGTACTTC	CASSEDGQRRETQYF
TRBV3-1/TRBV3-2	.	.	TRBJ1-2	TGTGCCAGCAGCCAAGCCATGGTCGGTGGCTACACCTTC	CASSQAMVGGYTF
TRBV29-1	.	TRBD1	TRBJ2-7	TGCAGCGTGGGACAGACCTACGAGCAGTACTTC	CSVGQTYEQYF
TRBV6-5	.	.	TRBJ1-3	TGTGCCAGCAGTCCCCAGGGCCCGGCGGGAAACACCATATATTTT	CASSPQGPAGNTIYF
TRBV7-8	.	.	TRBJ1-4	TGTGCCAGCAGCCCTTTTTTCACTAATGAAAAACTGTTTTTT	CASSPFFTNEKLFF
TRBV28	.	.	TRBJ1-1	TGTGCCAGCACCAACCCACCCCCCAGGGGCTACGCTTTCTTT	CASTNPPPRGYAFF
TRBV19	.	.	TRBJ2-7	TGTGCCAGTAGTATGCCAGGGACCTACGAGCAGTACTTC	CASSMPGTYEQYF
TRBV19	few	TRBD1	TRBJ1-2	TGTGCCAGTAGTCCTCGGACAGGGGTGAACTATGGCTACACCTTC	CASSPRTGVNYGYTF
TRBV28	.	.	TRBJ1-6	TGTGCCAGCAGATCCCCTCCGGGGGGGGGTTCACCCCTCCACTTT	CASRSPPGGGSPLHF
TRBV6-1	.	.	TRBJ2-1	TGTGCCAGCAGTGAACTGTCAGGGGGGCGGATTGAGCAGTTCTTC	CASSELSGGRIEQFF
TRBV19	.	TRBD1	TRBJ1-1	TGTGCCAGTACCCCACCGGACAGGGGGCATGATGAAGCTTTCTTT	CASTPPDRGHDEAFF
TRBV19	.	.	TRBJ1-5	TGTGCCGGGGGCCTAAATTCTTATAGCAATCAGCCCCAGCATTTT	CAGGLNSYSNQPQHF
TRBV6-1	few	.	TRBJ2-7	TGTGCCAGCAGTGATATGGGCCACTCACAGTACTTC	CASSDMGHSQYF
TRBV5-3	.	.	TRBJ1-2	TGTGCCAGAAGCATTCAAAGAGCTGGCTACACCTTC	CARSIQRAGYTF
TRBV9	.	TRBD1	TRBJ2-2	TGTGCCAGCAGCGTAGTCAGGGGGTGGGACACCGGGGAGCTGTTTTTT	CASSVVRGWDTGELFF
TRBV9	few	.	TRBJ1-6	TGTGCCAGCAGCGTAGTATCGGGGGATAATTCACCCCTCCACTTT	CASSVVSGDNSPLHF
TRBV10-3	.	.	TRBJ2-2	TGTGCCATCAGTGAGTTTCTTTCAGGAGGCGCGAACACCGGGGAGCTGTTTTTT	CAISEFLSGGANTGELFF
TRBV19	few	.	TRBJ1-5	TGTGCCAGTAAGGCGTGGGGGGGCGGCAATCAGCCCCAGCATTTT	CASKAWGGGNQPQHF
TRBV18	.	TRBD2	TRBJ2-1	TGTGCCAGCTCACCACAGACTAGCGGGGGAAACAATGAGCAGTTCTTC	CASSPQTSGGNNEQFF
TRBV27	.	TRBD1	TRBJ2-2	TGTGCCAGCAGTCCCGGGACAGGGGTCACCGGGGAGCTGTTTTTT	CASSPGTGVTGELFF